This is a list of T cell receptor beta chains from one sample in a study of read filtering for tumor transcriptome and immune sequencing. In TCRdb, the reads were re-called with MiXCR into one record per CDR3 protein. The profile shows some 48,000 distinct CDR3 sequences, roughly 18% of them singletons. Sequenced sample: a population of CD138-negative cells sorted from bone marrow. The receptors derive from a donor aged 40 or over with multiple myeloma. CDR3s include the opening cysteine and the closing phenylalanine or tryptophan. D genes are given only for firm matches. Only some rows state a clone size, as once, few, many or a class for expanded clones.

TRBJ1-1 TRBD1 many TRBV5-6 CASSLGRDRVTEAFF TGTGCCAGCAGCTTGGGCCGGGACAGGGTAACTGAAGCTTTCTTT
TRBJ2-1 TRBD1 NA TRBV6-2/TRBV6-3 CASGGRQGANGQSF TGTGCCAGCGGAGGTAGACAGGGGGCTAATGGGCAGTCCTTC
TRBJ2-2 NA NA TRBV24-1 CATSDSGTENTGELFF TGTGCCACCAGTGATTCCGGGACGGAGAACACCGGGGAGCTGTTTTTT
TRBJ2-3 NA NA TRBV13 CASSLRRGSGATDTQYF TGTGCCAGCAGCCTAAGAAGGGGGTCCGGGGCCACAGATACGCAGTATTTT
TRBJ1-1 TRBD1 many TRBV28 CASSSAGTGVSGEAFF TGTGCCAGCAGTTCCGCCGGGACAGGGGTATCAGGTGAAGCTTTCTTT
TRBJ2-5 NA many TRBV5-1 CASSLDRAAQETQYF TGCGCCAGCAGCTTGGATCGAGCAGCTCAAGAGACCCAGTACTTC
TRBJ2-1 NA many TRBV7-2 CASSQPARDEQFF TGTGCCAGCAGCCAGCCAGCCAGGGATGAGCAGTTCTTC
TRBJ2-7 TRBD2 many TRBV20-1 CSAGLGTSGTEQYF TGCAGTGCTGGTCTGGGGACTAGCGGTACTGAGCAGTACTTC
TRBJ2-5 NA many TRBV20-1 CSARIGGGQAQYF TGCAGTGCTAGAATTGGGGGAGGACAGGCCCAGTACTTC
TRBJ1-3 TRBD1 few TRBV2 CASKRTGGFSGNTIYF TGTGCCAGCAAGAGGACAGGGGGCTTCTCTGGAAACACCATATATTTT
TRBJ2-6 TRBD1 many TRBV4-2 CASSRTGTGANVLTF TGTGCCAGCAGCAGGACAGGGACTGGGGCCAACGTCCTGACTTTC
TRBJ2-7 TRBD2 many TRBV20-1 CSALSRTSGSYEQYF TGCAGTGCCCTATCAAGGACTAGCGGCTCCTACGAGCAGTACTTC
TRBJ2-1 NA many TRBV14 CASSLSYNNEQFF TGTGCCAGCAGCCTATCTTACAACAATGAGCAGTTCTTC
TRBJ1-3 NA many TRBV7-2 CASSSGPLGNTIYF TGTGCCAGCAGCTCAGGGCCTCTTGGGAACACCATATATTTT
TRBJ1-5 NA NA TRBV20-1 CSAQTVSNQPQHF TGCAGTGCTCAGACAGTTAGCAATCAGCCCCAGCATTTT
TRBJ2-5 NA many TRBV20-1 CSAGPGTLGDQETQYF TGCAGTGCTGGCCCCGGCACGTTAGGGGACCAAGAGACCCAGTACTTC
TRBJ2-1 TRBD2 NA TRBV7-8 CASSPRLAGQEPNERFF TGTGCCAGCAGCCCCCGACTAGCGGGACAGGAGCCCAATGAGCGGTTCTTC
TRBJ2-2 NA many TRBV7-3 CASSLFDTGELFF TGTGCCAGCAGCTTATTCGATACCGGGGAGCTGTTTTTT
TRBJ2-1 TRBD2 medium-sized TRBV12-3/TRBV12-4 CASSFRTSGRDEQFF TGTGCCAGCAGTTTCAGGACTAGCGGGAGAGATGAGCAGTTCTTC
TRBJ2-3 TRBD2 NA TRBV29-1 CSVTRPSGSRDTQYF TGCAGTGTGACCCGGCCTAGCGGGAGCAGAGATACGCAGTATTTT
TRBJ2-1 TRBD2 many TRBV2 CASHWTSGSSWEQFF TGTGCCAGCCACTGGACTAGCGGGAGTAGCTGGGAGCAGTTCTTC
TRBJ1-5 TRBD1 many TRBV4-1 CASSLDRGFGQPQHF TGCGCCAGCAGCTTGGACAGGGGGTTTGGGCAGCCCCAGCATTTT
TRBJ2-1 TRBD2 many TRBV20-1 CSARGLGSGRIKYNEQLF TGCAGTGCTAGGGGGCTCGGTAGCGGGAGGATTAAGTACAATGAGCAGCTCTTC
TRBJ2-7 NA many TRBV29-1 CSVAKAGRPSYEQYF TGCAGCGTTGCTAAGGCGGGACGACCCTCCTACGAGCAGTACTTC
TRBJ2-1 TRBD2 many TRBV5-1 CASSFRAGGLNEQFF TGCGCCAGCAGCTTCCGAGCGGGAGGATTGAATGAGCAGTTCTTC
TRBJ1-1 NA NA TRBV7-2 CASSLGRGTTEAFF TGTGCCAGCAGCTTAGGGCGGGGGACAACTGAAGCTTTCTTT
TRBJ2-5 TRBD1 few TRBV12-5 CASGYGTGLETQYF TGTGCTAGTGGTTACGGGACAGGGCTCGAGACCCAGTACTTC
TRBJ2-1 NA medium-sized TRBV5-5 CASSPPGERLHNEQFF TGTGCCAGCAGCCCCCCCGGGGAGCGCCTACACAATGAGCAGTTCTTC
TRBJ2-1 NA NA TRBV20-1 CSAGAGLPSYNEQFF TGCAGTGCTGGAGCGGGCCTCCCTTCCTACAATGAGCAGTTCTTC
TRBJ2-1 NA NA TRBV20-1 CSAQAAESSYDEQFF TGCAGTGCCCAAGCAGCGGAGAGCTCCTACGATGAGCAGTTCTTC
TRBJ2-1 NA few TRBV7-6 CASSSTGNEQFF TGTGCCAGCAGCTCTACGGGCAATGAGCAGTTCTTC
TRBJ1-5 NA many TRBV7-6 CASSLGEGQPQHF TGTGCCAGCAGCTTAGGGGAGGGTCAGCCCCAGCATTTT
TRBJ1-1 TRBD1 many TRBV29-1 CSVEGHRGSTEAFF TGCAGCGTTGAAGGGCACAGGGGATCCACTGAAGCTTTCTTT
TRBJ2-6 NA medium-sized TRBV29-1 CSVESISGANVLTF TGCAGCGTTGAGAGCATCTCTGGGGCCAACGTCCTGACTTTC
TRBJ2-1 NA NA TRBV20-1 CSALRDNSYNEQFF TGCAGTGCTCTCCGGGACAACTCCTACAATGAGCAGTTCTTC
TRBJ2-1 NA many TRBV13 CASNRENEQFF TGTGCCAGCAACCGAGAGAATGAGCAGTTCTTC
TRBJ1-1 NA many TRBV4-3 CASSQVAGNRWAFF TGCGCCAGCAGCCAAGTGGCGGGAAATAGGTGGGCTTTCTTT
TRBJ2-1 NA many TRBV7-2 CASSLGSQRDEQFF TGTGCCAGCAGCTTAGGGTCCCAGCGGGATGAGCAGTTCTTC
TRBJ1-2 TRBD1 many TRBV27 CASSKNPGQSHYGYTF TGTGCCAGCAGTAAAAACCCGGGACAGTCCCACTATGGCTACACCTTC
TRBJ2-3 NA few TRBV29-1 CSVDSPRPGTDTQYF TGCAGCGTTGACTCCCCGCGGCCGGGCACAGATACGCAGTATTTT
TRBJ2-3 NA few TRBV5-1 CASSTGSTDTQYF TGCGCCAGCAGCACTGGGAGCACAGATACGCAGTATTTT